This T cell receptor (beta chain) emerged from a study of cytomegalovirus exposure and HLA in healthy donors (dated by TCRdb to about 2017). Background for the entire study: In an earlier analysis of fewer than 750 of the donors, 250 to 350 Gb of sequence data and 117 million unique TCR beta sequences from about 179 million T cells were reported. An early release covering 500 to 750 HLA-typed donors comprised about 310 gigabases of sequencing data and roughly 86 million unique TCR sequences. Of the roughly 400 genotyped donors, less than 85% were placed in the genetic ancestry cluster associated with self-reported Caucasian donors. The study was designed to test whether signatures of past pathogen exposure could be identified by cataloging public T cell receptors. Using immunosequencing, the study profiled T cell repertoires from 640 or so subjects and related those repertoires to cytomegalovirus serostatus. Along with the approximately 650-subject first cohort, a separate validation cohort of over 90 different subjects was used. The study combined high-throughput TCR immunosequencing, statistical association of individual TCRs with disease status, and machine learning to predict cytomegalovirus infection status. A later analysis re-analyzed previously published TCR beta repertoires from hundreds of donors and added high-resolution HLA genotyping to study TCR occurrence patterns. Rather than using new phenotypic data, the later analysis identified candidate immune exposures from TCR beta sequences and from how often those sequences occurred across donors. In an earlier analysis of roughly 600 of the donors, high-throughput TCR beta sequencing was used to judge whether each TCR beta V gene segment behaved as functional or pseudogenic. Donor age, sex, ethnicity and CMV serostatus were compiled together with the repertoire data. A later genetic analysis used genome-wide SNP genotypes for about 55% of the 666 donors, treating that subset as a discovery cohort. All discovery cohort repertoires had been generated using a single sequencing platform. HLA typing covered class I and class II loci at four-digit resolution. Typing coverage varied by locus: about 620-630 donors for A, B, C, DRB1 and DQB1; 500 to 550 for DQA1; approximately 570 for DPA1; roughly 450 for DPB1. A handful of DR-DQ haplotypes were handled as single units for association and clustering because linkage in the cohort was strong. Across roughly 420 genotyped donors of the cohort, an average of approximately 240,000 unique TCR beta nucleotide sequences per donor were sequenced, and about a sixth of those sequences were non-productive. Summary of the overall study and its limitations: Broadly in line with IMGT annotations, most TCR beta V segments showed up in productive rearrangements about 87% or about 30% of the time in an earlier analysis of some 590 of the donors. Linkage disequilibrium might explain the correlated functional status among segregating V segments, but an unknown experimental factor could not be excluded. A further reported finding was that TCR beta sequences accurately predicted the HLA-A and HLA-B alleles for most subjects in the first cohort. According to a later genetic analysis, donors in an Asian-associated ancestry cluster had fewer N-insertions in productive TCRs than the approximately 700-donor mean. In a later genetic analysis, a missense DCLRE1C variant was associated with V-gene and J-gene trimming of TCR beta chains, and the association was replicated in an independent cohort. The earlier analysis of about 600 of the donors excluded 15 to 20 rarely observed V segments, including chromosome 9 orphons, because counts were too low. Roughly uniform sequencing depth across donors was assumed in presence/absence analyses, although this assumption may not hold. Only TCR beta chains were sequenced in this cohort, and the absence of alpha or paired-chain data limited detectable features. Specific HLA alleles were associated with 18,000 or so TCR beta sequences at a false discovery rate of 0.05 in a later analysis. A cluster of highly shared sequence variants was judged likely to be a technical artifact of the sequencing pipeline. Some IMGT-functional V segments, including TRBV6-2 and TRBV6-3, could not be distinguished by the 87-base-pair reads and were therefore excluded. Because HLA typing was unavailable for some donors at each locus, only the typed subset was used in association tests. A later analysis found that most CMV-associated TCR beta chains appeared HLA-restricted, with HLA associations seemingly driven largely by CMV exposure. In a later analysis, HLA-associated TCR beta chains were found to be more clonally expanded and to have lower generation probabilities than equally common non-associated chains. In vitro tests confirmed that three of the cytomegalovirus-associated TCR beta chains recognize cytomegalovirus antigens. The study gave a list of under 200 TCR beta chains associated with cytomegalovirus. Assigning TCR associations to individual alleles was difficult when HLA alleles, especially DR and DQ, strongly co-occurred. According to the authors, the approach could potentially be generalized to other disease states and immunological phenotypes. In a later analysis, the rate of TCR association differed among HLA loci, with DRB1 alleles having the most associated TCRs and HLA-C alleles having the fewest. For the cohort, immune exposure information was limited to CMV serostatus. According to a later analysis, parvovirus B19, influenza, CMV and Epstein-Barr virus appeared linked to several top co-occurrence clusters. The classifier was reported to diagnose cytomegalovirus status with high specificity and sensitivity in both the original cohort and the validation cohort. Most TCR sequences were observed very rarely across donors, whereas some public TCRs were present in many individuals.

V drops 5 bases and J drops 8 bases, leaving 16 bases in between. The CDR3, from cysteine to phenylalanine, totals 14 residues. Kept here is only the CDR3 DNA, which spans 42 bases and is read in frame from base 1. In the germline V gene (reference sequence), CDR1 corresponds to LNHDA and CDR2 to SQIVND. The library was produced with the immunoSEQ multiplex PCR assay. The multiplex PCR relied on a mix of 60 forward primers for TCR Vbeta segments and 13 reverse primers for TCR Jbeta segments. A multiplex PCR assay on genomic DNA amplified the CDR3 region of rearranged TCR beta genes. The Illumina HiSeq System was used to sequence the amplified TCR beta libraries as 87-base-pair reads. The published analysis was carried out like this. A later analysis tallied 70 million to 100 million unique TCR beta chains across the 666 repertoires, and some 12 million of those chains were shared by two or more donors. To remove PCR and sequencing errors, raw reads were error-corrected and collapsed into unique sequences using a nearest-neighbor algorithm that merged closely related sequences. To assign V, D and J gene segments, CDR3 sequences were aligned to IMGT reference sequences. For a sequence to be retained, a match of at least six nucleotides was required to both a V gene segment and a J gene segment. Rearrangements were classified as productive when the CDR3 lacked stop codons and remained in frame with V and J, and all other rearrangements were classified as non-productive. Following IMGT convention, CDR3 was defined as the stretch from the second conserved V-encoded cysteine to the conserved J-encoded phenylalanine. In an earlier analysis of around 540 of the donors, sequences lacking an unambiguous match to a single V gene segment were excluded. In an earlier analysis of approximately 590 of the donors, a V segment was called functional when productive rearrangements were above 56.7%, and segregating when the standard deviation between donors exceeded 5%. A statistical classification framework was built to diagnose cytomegalovirus status from the catalog of TCR beta chain sequences. In a later analysis, V and J genes were assigned by comparing TCR nucleotide sequences against IMGT/GENE-DB human TR gene sequences. A later analysis assigned CDR3 sequences and most-parsimonious VDJ recombination scenarios with the TCRdist pipeline. In a later analysis, each TCR beta chain was defined by its CDR3 amino acid sequence together with its V-gene family, and reads lacking a unique V-gene family were excluded. To address suspected cross-contamination and a sequencing artifact, a later analysis removed roughly 580 highly shared, low-generation-probability nucleotide sequences. A later analysis calculated a clonal expansion index for each public chain from normalized within-repertoire ranks of inferred template counts. In a later analysis, generation probabilities were computed with a VDJ recombination model fitted to out-of-frame rearrangements, and the resulting probabilities were checked against IGoR. Hypergeometric tests were used in a later analysis to score TCR-TCR, TCR-HLA and TCR-CMV co-occurrence, with a repertoire-size bias correction applied to the TCR pairs. In a later analysis, false discovery rates were estimated by permuting HLA or CMV assignments 20 times. In a later analysis, co-occurring TCRs were grouped using DBSCAN, with TCRdist sequence similarity added in when clustering inside HLA-allele-positive subsets. Repertoires with fewer than 30,000 or more than 120,000 public chains, plus five repertoires with anomalous nucleotide sharing, were excluded from co-occurrence clustering. TCRdb holds this immuneACCESS table with in-frame rearrangements only. Some clones are missing; in checked studies, unresolved V genes explain under half, and the rest has no known cause. The V and J calls and clone size were taken over from that table, and D and trimming were inferred from the DNA. Counted in this sample were approximately 120,000 clones; roughly 80% of them appeared once. The ten largest clonotypes hold roughly 4% of the sample.

The cohort comprised some 730 healthy bone marrow donors. All cohort members were sampled while nominally healthy, although unrecorded immune exposures were likely present. The donor was CMV seropositive and belonged to the group of 270 or so seropositive cohort members. Every donor gave a peripheral blood sample, and the peripheral blood mononuclear cells from that sample were used for TCR beta sequencing. The Qiagen DNeasy Blood Extraction Kit was used to extract genomic DNA from the blood cell samples. As to this clone: Its antigen remains unidentified. Base quality data are lacking; no much larger clone is found one base away.

The sequencing input was PBMCs. This receptor was obtained from a man aged 18-30 years in good health and CMV-seropositive. The chain couples TRBV19 to TRBJ2-1; TRBD1 is a weak D gene call, 5 bases matching. The nucleotide sequence is given as TGTGCCAGTAGTTTCAGGGTGGAAGTCGATGAGCAGTTCTTC. It specifies CASSFRVEVDEQFF.